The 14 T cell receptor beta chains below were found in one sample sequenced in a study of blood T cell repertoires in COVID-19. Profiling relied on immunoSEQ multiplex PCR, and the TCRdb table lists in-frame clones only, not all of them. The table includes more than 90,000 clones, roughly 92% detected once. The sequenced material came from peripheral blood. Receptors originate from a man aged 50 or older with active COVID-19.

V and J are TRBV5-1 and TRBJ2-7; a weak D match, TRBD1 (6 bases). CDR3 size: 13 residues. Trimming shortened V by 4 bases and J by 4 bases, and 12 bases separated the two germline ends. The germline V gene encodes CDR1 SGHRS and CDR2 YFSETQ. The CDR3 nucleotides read TGCGCCAGCAGCGTGGACAGAGAGTACGAGCAGTACTTC. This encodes CASSVDREYEQYF. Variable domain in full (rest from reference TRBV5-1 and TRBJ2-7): KAGVTQTPRYLIKTRGQQVTLSCSPISGHRSVSWYQQTPGQGLQFLFEYFSETQRNKGNFPGRFSGRQFSNSRSEMNVSTLELGDSALYLCASSVDREYEQYFGPGTRLTVT.

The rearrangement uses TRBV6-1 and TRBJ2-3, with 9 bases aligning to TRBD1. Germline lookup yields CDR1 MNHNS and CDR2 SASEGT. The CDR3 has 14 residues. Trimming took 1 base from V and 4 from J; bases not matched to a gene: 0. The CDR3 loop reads CASSEGTGADTQYF. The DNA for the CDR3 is TGTGCCAGCAGTGAAGGGACAGGGGCAGATACGCAGTATTTT.

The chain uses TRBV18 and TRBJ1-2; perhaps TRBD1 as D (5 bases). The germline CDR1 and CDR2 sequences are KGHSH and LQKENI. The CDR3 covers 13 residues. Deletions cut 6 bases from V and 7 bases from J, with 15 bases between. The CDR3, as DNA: TGTGCCAGCTCCGGGCAGGGTCTGGGTGGCTACACCTTC. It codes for CASSGQGLGGYTF.

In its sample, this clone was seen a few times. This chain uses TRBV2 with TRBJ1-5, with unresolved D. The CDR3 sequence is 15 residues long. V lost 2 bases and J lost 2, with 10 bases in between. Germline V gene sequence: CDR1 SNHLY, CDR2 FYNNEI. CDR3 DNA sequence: TGTGCCAGCAGTGAACGGAGGGCGGGCAATCAGCCCCAGCATTTT. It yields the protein CASSERRAGNQPQHF.

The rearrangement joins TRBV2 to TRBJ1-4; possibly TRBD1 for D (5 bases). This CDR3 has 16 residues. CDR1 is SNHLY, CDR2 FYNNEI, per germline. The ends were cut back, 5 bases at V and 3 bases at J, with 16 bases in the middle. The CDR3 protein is CASSIQGIGANEKLFF. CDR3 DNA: TGTGCCAGCAGTATACAAGGGATAGGGGCTAATGAAAAACTGTTTTTT.

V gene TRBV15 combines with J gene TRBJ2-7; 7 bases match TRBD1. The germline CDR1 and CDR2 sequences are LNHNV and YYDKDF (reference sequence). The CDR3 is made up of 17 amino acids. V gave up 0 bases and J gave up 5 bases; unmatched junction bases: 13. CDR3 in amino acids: CATSREPGQSFGDEQYF. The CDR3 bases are TGTGCCACCAGCAGAGAACCGGGACAGTCTTTTGGGGACGAGCAGTACTTC.

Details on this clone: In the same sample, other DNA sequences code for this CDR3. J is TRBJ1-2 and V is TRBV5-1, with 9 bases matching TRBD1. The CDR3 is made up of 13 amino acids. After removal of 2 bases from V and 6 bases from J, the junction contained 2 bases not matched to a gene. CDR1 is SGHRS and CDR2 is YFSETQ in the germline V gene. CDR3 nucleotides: TGCGCCAGCAGCTTACAGGGGGCGGATGGCTACACCTTC. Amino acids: CASSLQGADGYTF. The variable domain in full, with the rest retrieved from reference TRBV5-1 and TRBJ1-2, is KAGVTQTPRYLIKTRGQQVTLSCSPISGHRSVSWYQQTPGQGLQFLFEYFSETQRNKGNFPGRFSGRQFSNSRSEMNVSTLELGDSALYLCASSLQGADGYTFGSGTRLTVV.

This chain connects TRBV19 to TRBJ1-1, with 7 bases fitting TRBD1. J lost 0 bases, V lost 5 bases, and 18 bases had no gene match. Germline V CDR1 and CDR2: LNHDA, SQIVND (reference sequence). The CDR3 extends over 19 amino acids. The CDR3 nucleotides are TGTGCCAGTAGTCCAAGGTCCCAGAAAGGGGGCGGAATGAACACTGAAGCTTTCTTT. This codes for CASSPRSQKGGGMNTEAFF.

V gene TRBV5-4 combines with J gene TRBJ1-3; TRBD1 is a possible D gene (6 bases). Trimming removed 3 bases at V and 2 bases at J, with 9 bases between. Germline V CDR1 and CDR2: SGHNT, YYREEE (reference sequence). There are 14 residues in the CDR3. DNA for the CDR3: TGTGCCAGCAGCTCCGGGACAACTGGAAACACCATATATTTT. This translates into CASSSGTTGNTIYF. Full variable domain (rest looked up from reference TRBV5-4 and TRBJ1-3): ETGVTQSPTHLIKTRGQQVTLRCSSQSGHNTVSWYQQALGQGPQFIFQYYREEENGRGNFPPRFSGLQFPNYSSELNVNALELDDSALYLCASSSGTTGNTIYFGEGSWLTVV.

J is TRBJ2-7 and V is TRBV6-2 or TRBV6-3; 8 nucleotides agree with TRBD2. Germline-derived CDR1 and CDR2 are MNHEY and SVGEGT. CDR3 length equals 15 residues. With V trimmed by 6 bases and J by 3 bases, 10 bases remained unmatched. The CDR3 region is CASSGSGSVIYEQYF. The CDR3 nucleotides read TGTGCCAGCAGCGGCAGCGGGAGTGTCATCTACGAGCAGTACTTC.

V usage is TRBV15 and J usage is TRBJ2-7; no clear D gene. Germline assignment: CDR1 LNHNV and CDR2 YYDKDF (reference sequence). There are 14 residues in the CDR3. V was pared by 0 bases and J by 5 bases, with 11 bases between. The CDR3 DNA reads TGTGCCACCAGCAGAGATTTGATCAGTCACGAGCAGTACTTC. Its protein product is CATSRDLISHEQYF. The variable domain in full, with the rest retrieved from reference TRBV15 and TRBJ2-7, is DAMVIQNPRYQVTQFGKPVTLSCSQTLNHNVMYWYQQKSSQAPKLLFHYYDKDFNNEADTPDNFQSRRPNTSFCFLDIRSPGLGDTAMYLCATSRDLISHEQYFGPGTRLTVT.

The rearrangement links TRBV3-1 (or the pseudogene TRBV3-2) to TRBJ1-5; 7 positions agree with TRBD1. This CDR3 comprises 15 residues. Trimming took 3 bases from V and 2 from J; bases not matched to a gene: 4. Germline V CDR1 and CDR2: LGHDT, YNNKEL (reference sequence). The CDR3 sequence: CASSHRQGGNQPQHF. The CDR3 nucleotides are TGTGCCAGCAGCCACCGACAGGGCGGCAATCAGCCCCAGCATTTT.

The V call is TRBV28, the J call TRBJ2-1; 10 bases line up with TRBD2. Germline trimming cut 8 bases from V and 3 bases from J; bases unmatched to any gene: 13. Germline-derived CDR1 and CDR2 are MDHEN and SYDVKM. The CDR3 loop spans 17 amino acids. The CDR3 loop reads CASSSSSGSRRYNEQFF. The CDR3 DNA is TGTGCCAGCTCGAGTTCTAGCGGGAGTCGACGCTACAATGAGCAGTTCTTC.

This CDR3 is CASSLGSTGGTYEQYF. CDR3 coding DNA: TGCGCCAGCAGCTTGGGGTCGACAGGGGGAACCTACGAGCAGTACTTC. The chain has TRBV5-1 and TRBJ2-7, with 9 bases lining up with TRBD1. CDR1 is SGHRS, CDR2 YFSETQ, per germline. The CDR3 loop spans 16 amino acids. With 0 bases clipped from V and 2 bases from J, the junction kept 6 bases outside the gene matches.